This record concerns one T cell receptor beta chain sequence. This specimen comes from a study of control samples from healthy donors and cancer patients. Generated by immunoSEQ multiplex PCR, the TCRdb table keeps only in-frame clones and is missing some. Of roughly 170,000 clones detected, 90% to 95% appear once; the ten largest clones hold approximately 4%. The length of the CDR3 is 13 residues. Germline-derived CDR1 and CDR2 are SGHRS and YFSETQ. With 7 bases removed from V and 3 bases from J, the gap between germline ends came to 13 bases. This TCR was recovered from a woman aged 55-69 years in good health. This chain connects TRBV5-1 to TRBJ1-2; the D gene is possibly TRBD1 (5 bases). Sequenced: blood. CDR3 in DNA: TGCGCCAGCGGCCCAGGGAGAGACTATGGCTACACCTTC. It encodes CASGPGRDYGYTF.